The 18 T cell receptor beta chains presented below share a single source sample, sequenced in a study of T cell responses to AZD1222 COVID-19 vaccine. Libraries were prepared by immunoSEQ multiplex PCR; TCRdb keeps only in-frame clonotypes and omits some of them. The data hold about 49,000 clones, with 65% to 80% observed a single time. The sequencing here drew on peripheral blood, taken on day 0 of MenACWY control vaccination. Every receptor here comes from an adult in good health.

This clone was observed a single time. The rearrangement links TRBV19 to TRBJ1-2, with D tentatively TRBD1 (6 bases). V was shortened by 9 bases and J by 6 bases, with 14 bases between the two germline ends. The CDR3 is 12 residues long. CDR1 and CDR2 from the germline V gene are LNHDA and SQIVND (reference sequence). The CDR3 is CASEGESDGYTF. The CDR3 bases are TGTGCCAGCGAGGGGGAATCCGATGGCTACACCTTC. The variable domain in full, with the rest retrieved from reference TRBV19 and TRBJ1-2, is DGGITQSPKYLFRKEGQNVTLSCEQNLNHDAMYWYRQDPGQGLRLIYYSQIVNDFQKGDIAEGYSVSREKKESFPLTVTSAQKNPTAFYLCASEGESDGYTFGSGTRLTVV.

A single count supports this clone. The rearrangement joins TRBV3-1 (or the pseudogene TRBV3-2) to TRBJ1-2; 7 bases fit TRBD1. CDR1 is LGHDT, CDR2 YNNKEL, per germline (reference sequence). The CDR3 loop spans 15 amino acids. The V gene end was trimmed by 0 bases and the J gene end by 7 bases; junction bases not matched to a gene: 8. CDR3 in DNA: TGTGCCAGCAGCCAAGAGTCAGGGGGGATTGCTGGCTACACCTTC. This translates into CASSQESGGIAGYTF.

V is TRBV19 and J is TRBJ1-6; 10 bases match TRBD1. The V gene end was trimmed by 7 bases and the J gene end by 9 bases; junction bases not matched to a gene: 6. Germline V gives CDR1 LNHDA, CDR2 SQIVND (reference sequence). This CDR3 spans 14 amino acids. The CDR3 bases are TGTGCCAGTAAGGTGGGACAGGGGACTTCACCCCTCCACTTT. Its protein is CASKVGQGTSPLHF.

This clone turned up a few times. For the CDR3, the DNA is TGTGCCAGTAGAGAGACAGGCAATCAGCCCCAGCATTTT. Amino acids: CASRETGNQPQHF. The chain recombines TRBV19 with TRBJ1-5, with TRBD1 as a possible D gene (5 bases). V was clipped by 6 bases and J by 2 bases, with 8 bases between them. The CDR3 sequence is 13 residues long. CDR1 and CDR2 from the germline V gene are LNHDA and SQIVND (reference sequence).

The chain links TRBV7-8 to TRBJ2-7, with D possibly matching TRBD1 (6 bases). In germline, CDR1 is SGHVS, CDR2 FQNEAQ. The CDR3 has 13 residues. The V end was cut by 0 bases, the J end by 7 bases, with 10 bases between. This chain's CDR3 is CASSLAPQGEQYF. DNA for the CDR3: TGTGCCAGCAGCTTAGCCCCCCAGGGGGAGCAGTACTTC.

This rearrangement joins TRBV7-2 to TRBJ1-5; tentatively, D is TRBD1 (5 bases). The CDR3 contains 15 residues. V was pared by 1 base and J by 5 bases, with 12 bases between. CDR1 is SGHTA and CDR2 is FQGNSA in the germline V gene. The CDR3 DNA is TGTGCCAGCAGCTTAGATGGGCAGGGAGATCAGCCCCAGCATTTT. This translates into CASSLDGQGDQPQHF.

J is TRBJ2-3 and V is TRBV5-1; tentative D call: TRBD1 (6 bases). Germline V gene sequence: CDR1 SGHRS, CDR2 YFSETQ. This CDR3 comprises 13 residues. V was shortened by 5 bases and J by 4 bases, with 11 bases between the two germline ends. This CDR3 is CASSYYRADTQYF. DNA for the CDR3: TGCGCCAGCAGTTATTACAGGGCAGATACGCAGTATTTT.

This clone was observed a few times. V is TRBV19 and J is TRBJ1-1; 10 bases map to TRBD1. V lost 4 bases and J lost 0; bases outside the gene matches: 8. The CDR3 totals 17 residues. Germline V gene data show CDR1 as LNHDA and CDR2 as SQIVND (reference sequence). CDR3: CASSRKGQGVMNTEAFF. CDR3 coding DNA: TGTGCCAGTAGTAGAAAAGGACAGGGGGTCATGAACACTGAAGCTTTCTTT.

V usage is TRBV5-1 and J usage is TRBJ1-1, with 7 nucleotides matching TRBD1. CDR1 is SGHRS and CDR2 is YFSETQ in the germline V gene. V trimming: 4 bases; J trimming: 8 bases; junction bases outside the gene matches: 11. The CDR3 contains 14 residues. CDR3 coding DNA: TGCGCCAGCAGCCCGGTAGACAGGGCAGCAGAAGCTTTCTTT. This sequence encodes CASSPVDRAAEAFF. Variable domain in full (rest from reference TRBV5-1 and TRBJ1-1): KAGVTQTPRYLIKTRGQQVTLSCSPISGHRSVSWYQQTPGQGLQFLFEYFSETQRNKGNFPGRFSGRQFSNSRSEMNVSTLELGDSALYLCASSPVDRAAEAFFGQGTRLTVV.

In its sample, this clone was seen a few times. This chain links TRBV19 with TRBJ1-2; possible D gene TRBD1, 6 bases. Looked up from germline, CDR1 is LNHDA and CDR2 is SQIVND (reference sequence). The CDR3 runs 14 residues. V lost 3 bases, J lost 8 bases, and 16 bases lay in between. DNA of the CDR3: TGTGCCAGTAGTATCGCGGGGGCTGGTCAGGGCTACACCTTC. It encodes CASSIAGAGQGYTF.

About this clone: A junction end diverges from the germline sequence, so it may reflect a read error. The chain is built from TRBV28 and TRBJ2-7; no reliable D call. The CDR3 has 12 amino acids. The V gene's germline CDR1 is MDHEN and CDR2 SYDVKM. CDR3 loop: CASSPQMGDQLF. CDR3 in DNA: TGTGCCAGCAGTCCCCAAATGGGCGACCAATTATTC.

In DNA, the CDR3 is TGTGCCTTAACAGGGACAGGGGGCGAAAAACTGTTTTTT. It specifies CALTGTGGEKLFF. The chain has TRBV30 and TRBJ1-4, with 12 positions matching TRBD1. The CDR3 runs 13 residues. The V gene end was trimmed by 7 bases and the J gene end by 8 bases; junction bases not matched to a gene: 5. CDR1 GTSNPN and CDR2 SVGIG come from the germline V gene (reference sequence).

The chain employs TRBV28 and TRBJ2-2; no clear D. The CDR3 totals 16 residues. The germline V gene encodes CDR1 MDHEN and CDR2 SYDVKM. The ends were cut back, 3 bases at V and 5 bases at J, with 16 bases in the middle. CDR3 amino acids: CASSFFIGRQTGELFF. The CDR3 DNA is TGTGCCAGCAGTTTTTTCATAGGTAGACAAACCGGGGAGCTGTTTTTT.

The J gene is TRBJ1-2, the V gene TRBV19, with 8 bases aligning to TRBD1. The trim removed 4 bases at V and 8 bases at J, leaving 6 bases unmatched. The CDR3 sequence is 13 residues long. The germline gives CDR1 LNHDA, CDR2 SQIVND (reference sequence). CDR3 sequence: CASSTTGGHGYTF. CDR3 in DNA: TGTGCCAGTAGTACCACAGGGGGTCACGGCTACACCTTC.

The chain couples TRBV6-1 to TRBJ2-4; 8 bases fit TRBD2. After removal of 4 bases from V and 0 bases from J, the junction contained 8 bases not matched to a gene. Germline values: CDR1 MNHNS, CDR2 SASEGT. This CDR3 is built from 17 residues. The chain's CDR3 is CASSGLATYRAKNIQYF. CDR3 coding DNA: TGTGCCAGCAGTGGACTAGCGACCTACCGAGCCAAAAACATTCAGTACTTC.

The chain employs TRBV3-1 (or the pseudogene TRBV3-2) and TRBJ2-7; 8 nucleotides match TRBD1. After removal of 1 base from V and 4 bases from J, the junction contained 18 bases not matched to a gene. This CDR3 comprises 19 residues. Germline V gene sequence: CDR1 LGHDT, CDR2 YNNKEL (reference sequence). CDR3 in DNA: TGTGCCAGCAGCCAAGGGAGACAGGGGAAGGAGTCTCGCCTATACGAGCAGTACTTC. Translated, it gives CASSQGRQGKESRLYEQYF.

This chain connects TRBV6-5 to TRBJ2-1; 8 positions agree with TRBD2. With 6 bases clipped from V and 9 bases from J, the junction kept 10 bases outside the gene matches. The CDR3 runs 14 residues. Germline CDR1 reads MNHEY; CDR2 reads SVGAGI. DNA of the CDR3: TGTGCCAGCAGACTCACCGGGGGGGCCGGTGAGCAGTTCTTC. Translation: CASRLTGGAGEQFF.

The CDR3 sequence: CASSQGDGGNTIYF. In DNA form, the CDR3 reads TGCGCCAGCAGCCAAGGGGACGGGGGAAACACCATATATTTT. The chain carries TRBV4-1 and TRBJ1-3, with a possible D match to TRBD1 (5 bases). The CDR3 is made up of 14 amino acids. Germline V CDR1 and CDR2: MGHRA, YSYEKL. Trimming cost V 1 base and J 4 bases, with 8 bases left between them.